This T cell receptor beta chain originates from a study of blood T cell repertoires in COVID-19. About the research overall: Material from acute and convalescent COVID-19 was sourced from the United States, Italy and Spain.

Authors' data handling: Reference gene primers were amplified, and this amplification served to estimate nucleated cell counts. Sequencing used immunoSEQ multiplex PCR; TCRdb keeps in-frame clones, though not all of them. The V and J calls and clone size come from that table; D and trimming were worked out from the DNA. The table has roughly 150,000 clones, about 87% seen once. The Seattle patients, enrolled during active infection, were followed longitudinally. Germline V CDR1 and CDR2: SGHTA, FQGTGA. The CDR3 consists of 17 residues. With 5 bases clipped from V and 0 bases from J, the junction kept 10 bases outside the gene matches.

This sequence originates from a woman aged 80 or over with COVID-19, enrolled during active disease. The specimen was peripheral blood. The chain is built from TRBV7-3 and TRBJ2-1, with TRBD2 identical over 7 bases. The DNA of the CDR3 is TGTGCCAGCAGCAAAAGACTAGCCTGGGACTCCTACAATGAGCAGTTCTTC. Translated: CASSKRLAWDSYNEQFF. The full variable domain, in which reference TRBV7-3 and TRBJ2-1 provide the parts outside the CDR3, is GAGVSQTPSNKVTEKGKYVELRCDPISGHTALYWYRQSLGQGPEFLIYFQGTGAADDSGLPNDRFFAVRPEGSVSTLKIQRTERGDSAVYLCASSKRLAWDSYNEQFFGPGTRLTVL.